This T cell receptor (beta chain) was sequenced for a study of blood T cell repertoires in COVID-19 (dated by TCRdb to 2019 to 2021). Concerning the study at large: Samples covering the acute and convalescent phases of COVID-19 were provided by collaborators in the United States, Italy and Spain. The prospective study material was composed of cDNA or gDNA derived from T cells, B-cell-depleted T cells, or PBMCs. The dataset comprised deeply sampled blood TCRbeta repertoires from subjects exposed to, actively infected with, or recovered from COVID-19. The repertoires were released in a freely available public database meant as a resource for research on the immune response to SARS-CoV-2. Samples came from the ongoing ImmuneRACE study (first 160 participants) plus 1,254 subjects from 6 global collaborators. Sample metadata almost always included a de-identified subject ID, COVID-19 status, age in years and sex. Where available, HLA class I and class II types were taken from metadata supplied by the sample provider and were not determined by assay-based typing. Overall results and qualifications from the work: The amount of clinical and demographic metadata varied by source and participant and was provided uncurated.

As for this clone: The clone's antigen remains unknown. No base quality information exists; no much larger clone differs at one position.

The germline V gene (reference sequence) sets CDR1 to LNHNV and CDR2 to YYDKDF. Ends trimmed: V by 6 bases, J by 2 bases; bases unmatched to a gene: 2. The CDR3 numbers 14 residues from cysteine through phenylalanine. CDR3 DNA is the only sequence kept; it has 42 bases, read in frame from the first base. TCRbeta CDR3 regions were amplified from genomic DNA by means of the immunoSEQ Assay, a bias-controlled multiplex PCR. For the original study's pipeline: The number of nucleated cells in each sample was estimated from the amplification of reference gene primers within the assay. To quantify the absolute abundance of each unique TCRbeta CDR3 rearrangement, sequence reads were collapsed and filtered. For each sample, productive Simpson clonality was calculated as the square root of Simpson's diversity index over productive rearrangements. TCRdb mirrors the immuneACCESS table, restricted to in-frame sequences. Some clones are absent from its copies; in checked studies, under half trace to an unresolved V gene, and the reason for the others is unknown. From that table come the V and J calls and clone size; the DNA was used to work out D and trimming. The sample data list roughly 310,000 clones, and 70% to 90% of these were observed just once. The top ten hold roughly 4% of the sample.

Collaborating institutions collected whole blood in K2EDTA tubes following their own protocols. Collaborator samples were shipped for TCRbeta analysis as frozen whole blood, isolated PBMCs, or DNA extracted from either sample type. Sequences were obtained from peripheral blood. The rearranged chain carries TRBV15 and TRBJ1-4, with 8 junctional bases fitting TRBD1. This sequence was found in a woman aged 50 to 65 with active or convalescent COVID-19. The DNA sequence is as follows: TGTGCCACCAGAGCAGGGGGCACTAATGAAAAACTGTTTTTT. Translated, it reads CATRAGGTNEKLFF.